The 27 T cell receptor beta chains in this list originate from one sample, sequenced in a study of regulatory and conventional T cells in RAG deficiency. TCRdb's copy holds only in-frame clones and misses some; the assay was immunoSEQ multiplex PCR. The sample carries tens of thousands of clones, around 90% recorded once. Genomic DNA came from blood regulatory T cells gated CD4+ CD25-high CD127-low. These same data were also listed under a study on regulatory T cells. Per that study: Amplification used 52 TRBV primers and 13 TRBJ primers.

Material: Tregs sorted from blood. These receptors originate from a human donor in good health.

In its sample, this clone was seen once. This sequence joins TRBV2 and TRBJ1-6; D possibly corresponds to TRBD1 (6 bases). The length of the CDR3 is 15 residues. From germline, CDR1 is SNHLY and CDR2 FYNNEI. Trimming took 7 bases from V and 0 from J, leaving 10 bases between them. The CDR3 spells CASKLDSSYNSPLHF. In DNA, the CDR3 is TGTGCCAGCAAACTGGACAGCTCCTATAATTCACCCCTCCACTTT.

This clone came up once. V gene TRBV6-5 combines with J gene TRBJ1-5, with D possibly matching TRBD1 (6 bases). Deletions cut 4 bases from V and 2 bases from J, with 12 bases between. The length of the CDR3 is 15 residues. Looked up from germline, CDR1 is MNHEY and CDR2 is SVGAGI. The DNA for the CDR3 is TGTGCCAGCAGTTCCTCGGGACACCGCAATCAGCCCCAGCATTTT. Translation gives CASSSSGHRNQPQHF.

The chain couples TRBV19 to TRBJ2-3; D is unclear. This CDR3 has 14 residues. Trimming took 5 bases from V and 0 from J, leaving 9 bases between them. Germline CDR1 LNHDA, CDR2 SQIVND (reference sequence). DNA for the CDR3: TGTGCCAGTAGTTCTGGCTTTAGCACAGATACGCAGTATTTT. It specifies CASSSGFSTDTQYF.

The genes are TRBV23-1 and TRBJ2-7, with D tentatively TRBD2 (5 bases). TRBV23-1 is an ORF for which the function is uncertain. The CDR3 sequence is 16 residues long. V was shortened by 2 bases and J by 1 base, with 15 bases between the two germline ends. The CDR3 loop is CASSQGPGKKSYEQYF. CDR3 coding DNA: TGCGCCAGCAGTCAAGGCCCCGGGAAAAAGTCCTACGAGCAGTACTTC.

The sample holds one count of this clone. This sequence joins TRBV6-1 and TRBJ2-6; D possibly corresponds to TRBD2 (5 bases). V lost 3 bases and J 0 bases, leaving 12 bases between the germline ends. Germline values: CDR1 MNHNS, CDR2 SASEGT. The CDR3 runs to 17 residues. Written as DNA, the CDR3 is TGTGCCAGCAGTGAGCTAGCTCCAAGCTCTGGGGCCAACGTCCTGACTTTC. Translating gives CASSELAPSSGANVLTF.

The rearrangement uses TRBV5-4 and TRBJ2-3, with a tentative D call TRBD2 (6 bases). Germline V CDR1 and CDR2: SGHNT, YYREEE (reference sequence). Trimming took 0 bases from V and 3 from J, leaving 14 bases between them. The CDR3 consists of 16 residues. CDR3 nucleotide sequence: TGTGCCAGCAGCTTGGATCCCGGCGGGGTGACAGATACGCAGTATTTT. Its protein product is CASSLDPGGVTDTQYF.

The CDR3 coding sequence is TGTGCCAGTACGGAAGGGACTGCTGGCTACACCTTC. Its protein product is CASTEGTAGYTF. The chain has TRBV18 and TRBJ1-2, with D tentatively TRBD1 (5 bases). Germline CDR1 reads KGHSH; CDR2 reads LQKENI. V was pared by 9 bases and J by 7 bases, with 15 bases between. The CDR3 consists of 12 residues.

The CDR3 coding sequence is TGTGCCATCAGTGGACGGCACTCTGGAAACACCATATATTTT. Encoded protein: CAISGRHSGNTIYF. The chain has TRBV10-3 and TRBJ1-3, with no clear D. This CDR3 is built from 14 residues. The V and J ends lost 4 bases and 0 bases respectively, with 7 bases between them. Germline CDR1 reads ENHRY; CDR2 reads SYGVKD.

V is TRBV28 and J is TRBJ1-3, with D maybe TRBD1 (5 bases). In germline, CDR1 is MDHEN, CDR2 SYDVKM. The CDR3 extends over 15 amino acids. V was cut by 6 bases and J by 4 bases, with 16 bases left in between. The CDR3 protein is CASSAARVGGNTIYF. The CDR3 DNA reads TGTGCCAGCAGCGCAGCCAGGGTAGGCGGAAACACCATATATTTT.

J is TRBJ2-3 and V is TRBV5-1; TRBD1 aligns across 8 bases. After removal of 2 bases from V and 6 bases from J, the junction contained 5 bases not matched to a gene. Germline CDR1 reads SGHRS; CDR2 reads YFSETQ. The CDR3 has 14 residues. The CDR3 spells CASSLSRGQDTQYF. The CDR3 DNA follows: TGCGCCAGCAGCTTATCCAGGGGGCAGGATACGCAGTATTTT.

A few counts support this clone. The chain recombines TRBV30 with TRBJ2-3; D not resolved. V was shortened by 2 bases and J by 2 bases, with 11 bases between the two germline ends. The CDR3 loop spans 14 amino acids. Germline CDR1 reads GTSNPN; CDR2 reads SVGIG (reference sequence). This CDR3 is CAWSTYWVTDTQYF. The CDR3 DNA follows: TGTGCCTGGAGTACCTATTGGGTCACAGATACGCAGTATTTT.

The chain has TRBV6-5 and TRBJ2-7; the match to TRBD2 covers 11 bases. The ends lost 5 bases at V and 3 bases at J; junction bases unmatched: 3. This CDR3 has 14 residues. CDR1 is MNHEY, CDR2 SVGAGI, per germline. CDR3 loop: CASSTSGGLYEQYF. CDR3 sequence (DNA): TGTGCCAGCAGTACTAGCGGGGGACTCTACGAGCAGTACTTC.

This sequence joins TRBV9 and TRBJ2-6; TRBD1 might be the D (6 bases). The germline V and J ends were trimmed by 0 bases and 4 bases, with 14 bases remaining between them. Germline lookup yields CDR1 SGDLS and CDR2 YYNGEE. The CDR3 covers 17 residues. The CDR3, as DNA: TGTGCCAGCAGCGTAGGGTCAGGGGCGCCCGGGGCCAACGTCCTGACTTTC. Translation gives CASSVGSGAPGANVLTF.

The chain combines TRBV9 with TRBJ1-3; the D gene is possibly TRBD1 (6 bases). The CDR3 is 15 amino acids. With 1 base removed from V and 2 bases from J, the gap between germline ends came to 10 bases. Germline loops: CDR1 SGDLS, CDR2 YYNGEE. CDR3 nucleotide sequence: TGTGCCAGCAGCGTACAGGGGTCGCCTGGAAACACCATATATTTT. This codes for CASSVQGSPGNTIYF. Combining the CDR3 with reference TRBV9 and TRBJ1-3 gives the whole variable domain DSGVTQTPKHLITATGQRVTLRCSPRSGDLSVYWYQQSLDQGLQFLIQYYNGEERAKGNILERFSAQQFPDLHSELNLSSLELGDSALYFCASSVQGSPGNTIYFGEGSWLTVV.

J is TRBJ2-5 and V is TRBV2; D possibly corresponds to TRBD1 (6 bases). This CDR3 spans 13 amino acids. Germline V CDR1 and CDR2: SNHLY, FYNNEI. As DNA, the CDR3 is TGTGCGGCCCAGATGGACAGCCAAGAGACCCAGTACTTC. Translated: CAAQMDSQETQYF.

The chain uses TRBV9 and TRBJ1-6, with D uncertain. CDR1 is SGDLS and CDR2 is YYNGEE in the germline V gene. The CDR3 is 14 amino acids. Trimming left V 2 bases short and J 9 bases short, with 12 bases between. The CDR3 coding sequence is TGTGCCAGCAGCGTCGGGCAGGTCCGTTCACCCCTCCACTTT. This encodes CASSVGQVRSPLHF.

In its sample, this clone is medium-sized. This chain joins TRBV4-1 and TRBJ2-7; D remains ambiguous. The CDR3 loop spans 13 amino acids. V lost 1 base and J lost 3, with 7 bases in between. CDR1 and CDR2 (germline): MGHRA, YSYEKL. The CDR3 bases are TGCGCCAGCAGCCAAGTCGGAAGCTACGAGCAGTACTTC. Translated, it gives CASSQVGSYEQYF.

The CDR3 nucleotides are TGCGCCAGCAGCTTGCAGGGTGGCTACGAGCAGTACTTC. Protein sequence: CASSLQGGYEQYF. The genes are TRBV5-1 and TRBJ2-7, with TRBD1 as a possible D gene (5 bases). The V end was cut by 1 base, the J end by 3 bases, with 8 bases between. The CDR3 length is 13 residues. Looked up from germline, CDR1 is SGHRS and CDR2 is YFSETQ.

V is TRBV4-1 and J is TRBJ1-4, with D unresolved. The length of the CDR3 is 16 residues. Deletions cut 0 bases from V and 6 bases from J, with 14 bases between. Germline CDR1 MGHRA, CDR2 YSYEKL. The CDR3 loop is CASSQDKGVTYEKLFF. The CDR3, as DNA: TGCGCCAGCAGCCAAGATAAGGGAGTGACTTATGAAAAACTGTTTTTT.

In this sample, this clone turned up a few times. The rearrangement joins TRBV11-2 to TRBJ1-1, with TRBD1 identical over 8 bases. Germline loops: CDR1 SGHAT, CDR2 FQNNGV. V was pared by 4 bases and J by 0 bases, with 1 base of the junction left unmatched. CDR3 length equals 14 residues. In nucleotides, the CDR3 is TGTGCCAGCAGCTCGGACAGGGTGAACACTGAAGCTTTCTTT. It specifies CASSSDRVNTEAFF.

V and J are TRBV30 and TRBJ2-5, with D possibly being TRBD1 (6 bases). Per the germline V gene, CDR1 is GTSNPN and CDR2 is SVGIG (reference sequence). Between the trimmed V and J ends, which lost 3 bases and 1 base, there was a span of 18 bases. CDR3 length: 16 amino acids. CDR3 in DNA: TGTGCCTGGAGAGCCGGGACAACGCGGATCCAAGAGACCCAGTACTTC. Translated, it gives CAWRAGTTRIQETQYF.

This sequence joins TRBV5-6 and TRBJ1-2; a possible D gene is TRBD1 (6 bases). The germline CDR1 and CDR2 sequences are SGHDT and YYEEEE. The CDR3 sequence is 14 residues long. Trimming removed 0 bases from V and 3 bases from J, with 9 bases in between. The CDR3 bases are TGTGCCAGCAGCTTGGTGGGACACGACTATGGCTACACCTTC. Translation: CASSLVGHDYGYTF. Full variable domain (outside the CDR3, taken from reference TRBV5-6 and TRBJ1-2): DAGVTQSPTHLIKTRGQQVTLRCSPKSGHDTVSWYQQALGQGPQFIFQYYEEEERQRGNFPDRFSGHQFPNYSSELNVNALLLGDSALYLCASSLVGHDYGYTFGSGTRLTVV.

CDR3: CASSLQGLLETQYF. For the CDR3, the DNA is TGTGCCAGCTCACTGCAGGGGTTGTTGGAGACCCAGTACTTC. This rearrangement joins TRBV18 to TRBJ2-5; D perhaps matches TRBD1 (6 bases). CDR3 length: 14 residues. CDR1 KGHSH and CDR2 LQKENI come from the germline V gene. Trimming removed 4 bases at V and 5 bases at J, with 14 bases between.

This rearrangement joins TRBV6-1 to TRBJ1-6, with D possibly TRBD1 on 6 matching bases. The length of the CDR3 is 15 residues. Germline V lookup: CDR1 MNHNS, CDR2 SASEGT. The V end was cut by 0 bases, the J end by 9 bases, with 12 bases between. The CDR3 sequence is CASSEAGGLSSPLHF. As DNA, the CDR3 is TGTGCCAGCAGTGAAGCGGGGGGCCTAAGTTCACCCCTCCACTTT.

J is TRBJ2-1 and V is TRBV28; TRBD1 matches 9 bases. Germline V CDR1 and CDR2: MDHEN, SYDVKM. This CDR3 has 14 amino acids. Trimming cost V 6 bases and J 6 bases; bases outside gene matches: 6. CDR3 amino acids: CASRYRGRANEQFF. The CDR3 bases are TGTGCCAGCAGGTACAGGGGGCGCGCCAATGAGCAGTTCTTC.

The rearrangement links TRBV19 to TRBJ2-5, with D possibly matching TRBD1 (6 bases). This CDR3 region has 13 residues. Germline V lookup: CDR1 LNHDA, CDR2 SQIVND (reference sequence). The V gene lost 3 bases and the J gene lost 3 bases, with 8 bases spanning the gap. This chain's CDR3 is CASSMNREETQYF. Written as DNA, the CDR3 is TGTGCCAGTAGTATGAACAGGGAAGAGACCCAGTACTTC. Full variable domain (remainder filled in from reference TRBV19 and TRBJ2-5): DGGITQSPKYLFRKEGQNVTLSCEQNLNHDAMYWYRQDPGQGLRLIYYSQIVNDFQKGDIAEGYSVSREKKESFPLTVTSAQKNPTAFYLCASSMNREETQYFGPGTRLLVL.

The chain links TRBV6-5 to TRBJ1-5; D is undetermined. This CDR3 has 15 amino acids. V was cut by 5 bases and J by 1 base, with 12 bases left in between. Germline V lookup: CDR1 MNHEY, CDR2 SVGAGI. CDR3 nucleotide sequence: TGTGCCAGCAGTAAAGGGTGGCCGAGCAATCAGCCCCAGCATTTT. This translates into CASSKGWPSNQPQHF.